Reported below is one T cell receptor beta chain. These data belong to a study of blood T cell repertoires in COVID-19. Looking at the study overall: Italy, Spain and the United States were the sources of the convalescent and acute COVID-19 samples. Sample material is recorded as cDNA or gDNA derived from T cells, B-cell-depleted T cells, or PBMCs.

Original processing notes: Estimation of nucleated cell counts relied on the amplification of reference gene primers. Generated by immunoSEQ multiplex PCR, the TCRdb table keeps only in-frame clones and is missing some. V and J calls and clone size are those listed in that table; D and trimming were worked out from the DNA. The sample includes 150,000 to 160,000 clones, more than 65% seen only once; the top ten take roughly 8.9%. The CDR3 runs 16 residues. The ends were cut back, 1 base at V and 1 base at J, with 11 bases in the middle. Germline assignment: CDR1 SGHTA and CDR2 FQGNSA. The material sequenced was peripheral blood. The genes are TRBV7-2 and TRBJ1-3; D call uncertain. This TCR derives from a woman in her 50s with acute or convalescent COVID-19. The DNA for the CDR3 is TGTGCCAGCAGCTTAGAAAGAGTGGTGTCTGGAAACACCATATATTTT. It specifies CASSLERVVSGNTIYF. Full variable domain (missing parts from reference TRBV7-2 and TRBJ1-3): GAGVSQSPSNKVTEKGKDVELRCDPISGHTALYWYRQSLGQGLEFLIYFQGNSAPDKSGLPSDRFSAERTGGSVSTLTIQRTQQEDSAVYLCASSLERVVSGNTIYFGEGSWLTVV.